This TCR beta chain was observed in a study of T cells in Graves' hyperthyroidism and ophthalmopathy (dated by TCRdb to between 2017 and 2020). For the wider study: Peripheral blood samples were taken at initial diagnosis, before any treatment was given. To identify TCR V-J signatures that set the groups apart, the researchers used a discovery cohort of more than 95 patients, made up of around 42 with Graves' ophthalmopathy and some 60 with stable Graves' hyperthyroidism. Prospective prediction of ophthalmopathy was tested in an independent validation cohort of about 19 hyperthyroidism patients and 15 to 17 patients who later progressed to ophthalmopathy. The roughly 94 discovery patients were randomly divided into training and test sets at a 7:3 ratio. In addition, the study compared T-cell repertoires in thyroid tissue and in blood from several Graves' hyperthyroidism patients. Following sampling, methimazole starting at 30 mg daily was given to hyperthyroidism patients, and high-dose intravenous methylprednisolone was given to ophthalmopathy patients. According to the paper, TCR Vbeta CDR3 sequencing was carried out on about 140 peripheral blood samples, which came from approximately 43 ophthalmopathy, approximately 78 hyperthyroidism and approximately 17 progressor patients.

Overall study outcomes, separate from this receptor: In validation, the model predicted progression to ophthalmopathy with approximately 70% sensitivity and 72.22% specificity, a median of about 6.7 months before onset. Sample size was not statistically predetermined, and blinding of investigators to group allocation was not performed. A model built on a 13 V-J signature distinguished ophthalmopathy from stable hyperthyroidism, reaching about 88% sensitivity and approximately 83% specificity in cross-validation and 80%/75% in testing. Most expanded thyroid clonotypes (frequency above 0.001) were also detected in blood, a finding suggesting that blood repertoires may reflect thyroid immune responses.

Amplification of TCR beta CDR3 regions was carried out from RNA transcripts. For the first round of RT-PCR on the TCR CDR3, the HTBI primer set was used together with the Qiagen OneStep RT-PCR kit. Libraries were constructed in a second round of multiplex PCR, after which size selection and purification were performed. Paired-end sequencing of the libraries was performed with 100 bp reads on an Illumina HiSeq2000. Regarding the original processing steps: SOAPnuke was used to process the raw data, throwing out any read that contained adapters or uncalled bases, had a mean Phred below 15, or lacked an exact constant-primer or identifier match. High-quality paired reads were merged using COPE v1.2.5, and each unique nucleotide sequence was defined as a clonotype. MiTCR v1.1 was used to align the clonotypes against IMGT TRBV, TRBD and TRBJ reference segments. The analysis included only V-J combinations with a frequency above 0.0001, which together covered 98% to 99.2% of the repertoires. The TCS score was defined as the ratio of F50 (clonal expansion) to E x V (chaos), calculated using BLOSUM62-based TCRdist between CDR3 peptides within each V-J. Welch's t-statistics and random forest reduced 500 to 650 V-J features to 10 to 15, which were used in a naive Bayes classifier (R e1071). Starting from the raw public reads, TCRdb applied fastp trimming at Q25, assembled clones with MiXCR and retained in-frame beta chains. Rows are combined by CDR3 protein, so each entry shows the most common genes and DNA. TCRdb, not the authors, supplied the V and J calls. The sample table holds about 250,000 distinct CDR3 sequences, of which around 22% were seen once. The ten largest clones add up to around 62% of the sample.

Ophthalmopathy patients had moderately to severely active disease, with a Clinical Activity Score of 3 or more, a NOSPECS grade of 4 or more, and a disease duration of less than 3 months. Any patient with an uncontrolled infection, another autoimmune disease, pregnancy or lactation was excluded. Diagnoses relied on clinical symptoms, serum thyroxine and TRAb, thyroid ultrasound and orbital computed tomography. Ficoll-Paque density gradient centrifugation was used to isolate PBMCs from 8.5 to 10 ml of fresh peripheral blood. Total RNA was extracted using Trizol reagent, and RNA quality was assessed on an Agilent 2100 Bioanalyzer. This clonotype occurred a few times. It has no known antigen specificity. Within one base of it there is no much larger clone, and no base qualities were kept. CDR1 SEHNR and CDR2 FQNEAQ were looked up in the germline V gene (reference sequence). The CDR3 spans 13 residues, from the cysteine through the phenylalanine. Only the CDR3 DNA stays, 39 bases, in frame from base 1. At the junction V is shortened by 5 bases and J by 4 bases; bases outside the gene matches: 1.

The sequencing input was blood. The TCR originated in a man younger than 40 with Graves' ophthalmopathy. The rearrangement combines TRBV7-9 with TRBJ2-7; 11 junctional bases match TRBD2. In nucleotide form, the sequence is TGTGCCAGCAGCCCTAGCGGGAGGTACGAGCAGTACTTC. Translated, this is CASSPSGRYEQYF.